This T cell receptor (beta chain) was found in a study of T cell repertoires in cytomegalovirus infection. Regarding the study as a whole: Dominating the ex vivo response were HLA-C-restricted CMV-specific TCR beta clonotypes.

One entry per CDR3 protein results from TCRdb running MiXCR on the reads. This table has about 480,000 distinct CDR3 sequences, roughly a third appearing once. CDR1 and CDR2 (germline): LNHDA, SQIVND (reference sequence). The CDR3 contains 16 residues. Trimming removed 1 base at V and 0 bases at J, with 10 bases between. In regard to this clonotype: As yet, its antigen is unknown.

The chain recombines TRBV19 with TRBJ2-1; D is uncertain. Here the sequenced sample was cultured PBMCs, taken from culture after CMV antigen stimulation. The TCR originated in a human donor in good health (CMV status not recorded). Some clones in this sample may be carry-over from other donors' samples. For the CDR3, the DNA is TGTGCCAGTAGTATAGGACACTACCGCTCCTACAATGAGCAGTTCTTC. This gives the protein CASSIGHYRSYNEQFF.